Below, 17 T cell receptor beta chains from the same sample are listed, as sequenced in a study of monozygotic twins with inflammatory bowel disease. TCRdb reprocessed the 5' RACE reads and stores each CDR3 protein as one record, lacking DNA. This sample carries about 200,000 distinct CDR3 sequences, with roughly 7.7% going to the ten biggest clones. The specimen was blood. Receptor source: a human donor with ulcerative colitis or Crohn's disease, or a healthy co-twin of an affected twin (not recorded which).

The chain uses TRBV29-1 and TRBJ1-4. The CDR3 runs to 15 residues. Germline-derived CDR1 and CDR2 are SQVTM and ANQGSEA. The CDR3 region is CSVRWLGQANEKLFF.

The chain carries TRBV12-3 or TRBV12-4 and TRBJ2-2; no DNA is available, so the TRBD1 call from TCRdb remains unchecked. The CDR3 extends over 15 amino acids. The CDR3 protein is CASSPGTGDTGELFF.

The chain employs TRBV7-2 and TRBJ2-1; TCRdb outputs TRBD2, but without DNA this stays unchecked. In germline, CDR1 is SGHTA, CDR2 FQGNSA. This CDR3 region has 16 residues. The CDR3 loop reads CASSSLSGSSYNEQFF. Full variable domain (rest looked up from reference TRBV7-2 and TRBJ2-1): GAGVSQSPSNKVTEKGKDVELRCDPISGHTALYWYRQSLGQGLEFLIYFQGNSAPDKSGLPSDRFSAERTGGSVSTLTIQRTQQEDSAVYLCASSSLSGSSYNEQFFGPGTRLTVL.

The chain couples TRBV6-1 to TRBJ1-3; TCRdb names TRBD1, which stays unverified in the absence of DNA. Per the germline V gene, CDR1 is MNHNS and CDR2 is SASEGT. CDR3 length: 15 residues. The CDR3 protein is CASSEAGHYGNTIYF.

The chain combines TRBV29-1 with TRBJ2-3; without DNA, the TCRdb call of TRBD2 cannot be checked. The CDR3 sequence is 13 residues long. Per the germline V gene, CDR1 is SQVTM and CDR2 is ANQGSEA. Here the CDR3 reads CSVVSPRGDTQYF.

The rearrangement joins TRBV3-1 to TRBJ1-5; TCRdb picks TRBD1, but there is no DNA to check that call. The CDR3 consists of 15 residues. CDR1 LGHDT and CDR2 YNNKEL come from the germline V gene (reference sequence). The CDR3 sequence: CASSSGTGPNQPQHF.

The chain joins TRBV2 to TRBJ1-1. The CDR3 loop spans 16 amino acids. The germline V gene encodes CDR1 SNHLY and CDR2 FYNNEI. The CDR3 spells CASTGEGGRMNTEAFF. The complete variable domain, with remaining parts taken from reference TRBV2 and TRBJ1-1, reads EPEVTQTPSHQVTQMGQEVILRCVPISNHLYFYWYRQILGQKVEFLVSFYNNEISEKSEIFDDQFSVERPDGSNFTLKIRSTKLEDSAMYFCASTGEGGRMNTEAFFGQGTRLTVV.

The chain carries TRBV28 and TRBJ2-7; no DNA is available, so the TRBD1 call from TCRdb remains unchecked. CDR3 length: 11 residues. CDR1 MDHEN and CDR2 SYDVKM come from the germline V gene. This CDR3 reads CASSLTGGQYF. Supplemented by reference TRBV28 and TRBJ2-7, the full variable domain reads DVKVTQSSRYLVKRTGEKVFLECVQDMDHENMFWYRQDPGLGLRLIYFSYDVKMKEKGDIPEGYSVSREKKERFSLILESASTNQTSMYLCASSLTGGQYFGPGTRLTVT.

The rearrangement uses TRBV7-9 and TRBJ2-7; the D call from TCRdb, TRBD2, cannot be confirmed without DNA. This CDR3 has 14 amino acids. Germline CDR1 SEHNR, CDR2 FQNEAQ (reference sequence). CDR3 loop: CASSRTSGTHEQYF.

The chain links TRBV19 to TRBJ2-5; the TRBD1 assignment by TCRdb is unverifiable without DNA. Germline lookup yields CDR1 LNHDA and CDR2 SQIVND (reference sequence). This CDR3 has 14 amino acids. This chain's CDR3 is CASTGTGWEETQYF.

The chain uses TRBV2 and TRBJ2-1; TCRdb outputs TRBD1, but without DNA this stays unchecked. This CDR3 has 20 amino acids. CDR1 is SNHLY and CDR2 is FYNNEI in the germline V gene. The chain's CDR3 is CASSRQGGLSSPGSYNEQFF.

This sequence joins TRBV6-1 and TRBJ1-6; TCRdb lists TRBD1, though no DNA is available to test this call. Per the germline V gene, CDR1 is MNHNS and CDR2 is SASEGT. CDR3 length: 15 amino acids. The CDR3 reads CDSARGRGQDSPLHF.

The genes are TRBV20-1 and TRBJ1-4; there is no DNA to check the TCRdb D call of TRBD1. The germline V gene encodes CDR1 DFQATT and CDR2 SNEGSKA (reference sequence). This CDR3 comprises 16 residues. This chain's CDR3 is CSATQTRTGPNEKLFF.

The V call is TRBV7-2, the J call TRBJ2-3. This CDR3 contains 14 residues. Germline loops: CDR1 SGHTA, CDR2 FQGNSA. The CDR3 loop is CASSFSQARDTQYF. Full variable domain (missing parts from reference TRBV7-2 and TRBJ2-3): GAGVSQSPSNKVTEKGKDVELRCDPISGHTALYWYRQSLGQGLEFLIYFQGNSAPDKSGLPSDRFSAERTGGSVSTLTIQRTQQEDSAVYLCASSFSQARDTQYFGPGTRLTVL.

The chain joins TRBV11-2 to TRBJ1-5; TCRdb lists TRBD1, though no DNA is available to test this call. The CDR3 extends over 14 amino acids. Germline CDR1 SGHAT, CDR2 FQNNGV. CDR3: CASSLTGTNQPQHF.

This chain links TRBV27 with TRBJ1-2. Germline V lookup: CDR1 MNHEY, CDR2 SMNVEV (reference sequence). CDR3 size: 13 residues. CDR3 loop: CASSLDENYGYTF.

The CDR3 sequence is CASSLTPGLAGETQYF. The chain employs TRBV5-5 and TRBJ2-5; TCRdb picks TRBD2, but there is no DNA to check that call. The CDR3 loop spans 16 amino acids. Germline V gives CDR1 SGHKS, CDR2 YYEKEE (reference sequence).